This T cell receptor (beta chain) was captured by sequencing in a study of blood T cells in healthy people across ages. About the study: Through template switching, about one barcoded beta molecule was captured per two T cells, as measured in model experiments.

Germline CDR1 is MDHEN and CDR2 is SYDVKM. V lost 5 bases and J 7 bases, leaving 18 bases between the germline ends. This CDR3 comprises 15 residues. The use of a sample-barcoded 5' primer and a J-beta primer mix characterized a second PCR of about 6 to 12 cycles. TCRdb re-derived calls from the 5' RACE reads in MiXCR, one entry per CDR3 protein. The sample records some 900,000 distinct CDR3 sequences, 25% to 35% being singletons. The genes are TRBV28 and TRBJ1-5; D call uncertain. This TCR came from a woman aged 80 or older in good health. The sample consisted of blood. This chain's CDR3 is CASSLPGAKGQPQHF. The CDR3 DNA reads TGTGCCAGCAGTCTCCCCGGAGCCAAAGGGCAGCCCCAGCATTTT.